Presented here are 8 T cell receptor beta chains from one specimen sequenced in a study of neurological immune-mediated disorders. TCRdb itself ran the 5' RACE reads through MiXCR, one entry per CDR3 protein. The sample consists of about 36,000 distinct CDR3 sequences, 10% to 13% of them appearing once. The sample taken for sequencing was PBMCs. The receptors were gathered from a woman aged 30 to 39 with HTLV-1-associated myelopathy (HAM/TSP).

This clonotype was recorded at least ten times. The J gene is TRBJ2-3, the V gene TRBV6-6; unclear D gene. CDR3 size: 12 residues. Germline V gene sequence: CDR1 MNHNY, CDR2 SVGAGI (reference sequence). V gave up 6 bases and J gave up 1 base, with 5 bases separating them. The CDR3 here is CASRGGTDTQYF. As DNA, the CDR3 is TGTGCCAGCAGGGGTGGCACAGATACGCAGTATTTT.

A remark on this clonotype: One end of the junction fails to match germline, which may point to a read error. The chain links TRBV10-2 to TRBJ2-2, with 9 bases fitting TRBD1. Germline CDR1 WSHSY, CDR2 SAAADI. The CDR3 is 15 amino acids. CDR3: CASSESQGAGGELFF. The CDR3 DNA is TGCGCCAGCAGTGAGTCACAGGGGGCTGGCGGGGAACTGTTTTTT.

This clonotype was detected many times. The chain joins TRBV5-1 to TRBJ1-4; no definite D call. V dropped 0 bases and J dropped 7 bases, with 10 bases sitting between them. The CDR3 has 14 amino acids. CDR1 SGHRS and CDR2 YFSETQ come from the germline V gene. This CDR3 reads CASSLESGREKLFF. The CDR3 DNA reads as TGCGCCAGCAGCTTGGAATCCGGGCGTGAAAAACTGTTTTTT.

This clonotype was seen ten or more times. The gene calls are TRBV27 and TRBJ1-2, with D possibly being TRBD1 (6 bases). The CDR3 spans 15 residues. Deletions cut 5 bases from V and 3 bases from J, with 16 bases between. Looked up from germline, CDR1 is MNHEY and CDR2 is SMNVEV (reference sequence). This CDR3 reads CASSTLTGRHYGYTF. CDR3 coding DNA: TGTGCCAGCAGTACCCTGACAGGCCGACACTATGGCTACACCTTC.

This clonotype has ten or more counts. The V call is TRBV25-1, the J call TRBJ1-1; the D gene is possibly TRBD1 (6 bases). The CDR3 runs to 17 residues. V shed 3 bases and J shed 0 bases, with 17 bases lying between them. CDR1 is MGHDK, CDR2 SYGVNS, per germline. The CDR3 here is CASSDHTRGRVNTEAFF. In nucleotides, the CDR3 is TGTGCCAGCAGTGACCATACTCGGGGGCGCGTGAACACTGAAGCTTTCTTT. Together with reference TRBV25-1 and TRBJ1-1, the CDR3 gives the full variable domain: EADIYQTPRYLVIGTGKKITLECSQTMGHDKMYWYQQDPGMELHLIHYSYGVNSTEKGDLSSESTVSRIRTEHFPLTLESARPSHTSQYLCASSDHTRGRVNTEAFFGQGTRLTVV.

This clonotype was found many times. The V and J genes are TRBV25-1 and TRBJ1-5; the D is unclear. The CDR3 contains 14 residues. CDR1 MGHDK and CDR2 SYGVNS come from the germline V gene. Trimming removed 7 bases at V and 3 bases at J, with 13 bases between. The CDR3 is CASKEWDDNQPQHF. DNA for the CDR3: TGTGCCAGCAAAGAATGGGATGACAATCAGCCCCAGCATTTT.

This clonotype was observed at least ten times. This chain joins TRBV20-1 and TRBJ2-3, with 11 bases matching TRBD2. The CDR3 totals 13 residues. Germline CDR1 is DFQATT and CDR2 is SNEGSKA (reference sequence). The ends lost 4 bases at V and 9 bases at J; junction bases unmatched: 6. The CDR3 sequence is CSAITSGGRTQYF. The CDR3 coding sequence is TGCAGTGCTATCACTAGCGGGGGTCGGACGCAGTATTTT.

Many counts were recorded for this clonotype. CDR3 protein: CASDRDGLNQPQHF. In DNA, the CDR3 is TGTGCCAGCGACCGGGACGGCCTAAATCAGCCCCAGCATTTT. V usage is TRBV2 and J usage is TRBJ1-5; D possibly corresponds to TRBD1 (5 bases). This CDR3 has 14 residues. Germline-derived CDR1 and CDR2 are SNHLY and FYNNEI. V was shortened by 8 bases and J by 4 bases, with 15 bases between the two germline ends.